This T cell receptor beta chain derives from a study of CD8+CD57+ T cells in acquired aplastic anemia. Profiling of TCR beta VDJ combinations and CDR3 sequences used genomic DNA as template. TCRdb re-analysed the reads in MiXCR, keeping a single row per CDR3 protein. The profile shows approximately 180,000 distinct CDR3 sequences, roughly 43% of them singletons. Patients picked for sequencing had shown CD8+CD57+ cell expansion detected by flow cytometry. Germline loops: CDR1 SGHTA, CDR2 FQGTGA. Trimming took off 8 bases at V and 6 bases at J, with 18 bases between the two ends. This CDR3 is 14 amino acids long.

The sequenced material came from sorted CD4+, CD8+, or CD8+CD57+ T cells (not recorded which) from PBMCs. The rearrangement links TRBV7-3 to TRBJ2-3; perhaps TRBD2 as D (7 bases). This TCR came from a human donor with aplastic anemia. This chain's CDR3 is CASGGGRLTDTQYF. The CDR3 nucleotides read TGTGCCAGCGGGGGCGGGAGATTAACGGATACGCAGTATTTT.